The source of this T cell receptor beta chain is a study of T cell repertoires in cytomegalovirus infection. Across the whole study: Public signatures in TCR beta pointed to CMV infection and matching HLA type.

Many counts were recorded for this clonotype. Its antigen is not known. Study results and caveats: Cumulative frequency of public TCR beta families picked out carriers of CMV plus the relevant HLA. Dominating the ex vivo response were TCR beta clonotypes that were CMV-specific and HLA-C-restricted.

TCRdb re-derived calls from the reads in MiXCR, one entry per CDR3 protein. The sample carries around 200,000 distinct CDR3 sequences, roughly 15% recorded once. The clonotype comes from a human donor in good health (CMV status not recorded). Some clones in this sample may be carry-over from other donors' samples. The sample was CD8+ T cells from PBMCs.

The CDR3 coding sequence is TGTGCCAGCAGCTGGGGGACAGGAGCCTACGAGCAGTACTTC. Its translation is CASSWGTGAYEQYF. V and J are TRBV7-2 and TRBJ2-7; TRBD1 matches at 8 bases. Germline V gene sequence: CDR1 SGHTA, CDR2 FQGNSA. V trimming: 4 bases; J trimming: 2 bases; junction bases outside the gene matches: 4. The CDR3 loop spans 14 amino acids.